This entry lists 25 T cell receptor beta chains sequenced from one sample in a study of CD8+CD57+ T cells in acquired aplastic anemia. Patients chosen for sequencing had CD8+CD57+ cells that had expanded, as shown by flow cytometry. The template used for profiling TCR beta VDJ and CDR3 was genomic DNA. TCRdb re-derived calls from the reads in MiXCR, one entry per CDR3 protein. This sample yields nearly 60,000 distinct CDR3 sequences, of which about 56% are seen a single time; around 15% belongs to the top ten. The sequencing input was sorted CD4+, CD8+, or CD8+CD57+ T cells (not recorded which) from PBMCs. The receptors stem from a human donor with aplastic anemia.

Relative to its sample, this clonotype is medium-sized (0.01 to 0.1%). This CDR3 reads CATRAGLGTEAFF. CDR3 bases: TGTGCCACCCGGGCGGGATTAGGAACTGAAGCTTTCTTT. The gene calls are TRBV24-1 and TRBJ1-1; D gene uncertain. The germline CDR1 and CDR2 sequences are KGHDR and SFDVKD. The CDR3 is 13 residues long. V shed 9 bases and J shed 5 bases, with 15 bases lying between them.

About this clonotype itself: An end of the junction does not agree with germline; a read error may underlie this. The chain recombines TRBV10-3 with TRBJ2-7, with 8 positions matching TRBD1. Germline V gene sequence: CDR1 ENHRY, CDR2 SYGVKD. The CDR3 consists of 14 residues. The CDR3 DNA is TGTGCCAGCAGTGAGACAGGGGCTACCTACGAGCAGTACTTC. Protein: CASSETGATYEQYF.

The chain carries TRBV7-9 and TRBJ2-7, with D unresolved. Germline V gene sequence: CDR1 SEHNR, CDR2 FQNEAQ (reference sequence). This CDR3 comprises 11 residues. V was clipped by 5 bases and J by 10 bases, with 12 bases between them. The chain's CDR3 is CASSPVWDQYF. The CDR3 DNA reads as TGTGCCAGCAGCCCTGTGTGGGATCAGTACTTC.

The chain joins TRBV24-1 to TRBJ2-7, with D perhaps matching TRBD1 (6 bases). This CDR3 is built from 17 residues. Germline V gene lookup returns CDR1 KGHDR and CDR2 SFDVKD. Trimming took 0 bases from V and 5 from J, leaving 19 bases between them. CDR3 residues: CATSDLASSLGGHEQYF. In DNA form, the CDR3 reads TGTGCCACCAGTGATTTGGCAAGCAGCCTAGGGGGACACGAGCAGTACTTC.

Points on this clonotype: Its ends do not fully match the called genes, so a read error is possible. The CDR3 region is CAISEAQNTEAFF. For the CDR3, the DNA is TGTGCCATCAGTGAGGCCCAGAACACAGAAGCTTTCTTT. The chain has TRBV10-3 and TRBJ1-1; D ambiguous. Germline CDR1 is ENHRY and CDR2 is SYGVKD. The CDR3 length is 13 residues.

This clonotype was recorded a few times. V gene TRBV30 combines with J gene TRBJ2-1, with 15 bases fitting TRBD2. Trimming cost V 5 bases and J 10 bases; bases outside gene matches: 12. The CDR3 consists of 16 residues. Germline V lookup: CDR1 GTSNPN, CDR2 SVGIG (reference sequence). The CDR3 loop is CAWAFGGLAGGAEQFF. CDR3 in DNA: TGTGCCTGGGCTTTTGGGGGACTAGCGGGGGGAGCCGAGCAGTTCTTC.

This clonotype was picked up many times. The rearrangement joins TRBV6-4 to TRBJ1-5; no clear D gene. Germline V gene data show CDR1 as MRHNA and CDR2 as SNTAGT. This CDR3 is built from 13 residues. Trimming stripped 2 bases from V and 0 bases from J, with 2 bases between. DNA of the CDR3: TGTGCCAGCAGTGACGGTAGCAATCAGCCCCAGCATTTT. Amino acid sequence: CASSDGSNQPQHF.

This chain uses TRBV15 with TRBJ1-1, with a weak D call TRBD1 (6 bases). Trimming shortened V by 0 bases and J by 5 bases, and 10 bases separated the two germline ends. Germline CDR1 LNHNV, CDR2 YYDKDF (reference sequence). The CDR3 length is 14 residues. CDR3 nucleotide sequence: TGTGCCACCAGCAGAGAGGCAGGGGCGACTGAAGCTTTCTTT. This codes for CATSREAGATEAFF.

V gene TRBV9 combines with J gene TRBJ2-1; 8 nucleotides line up with TRBD1. J was trimmed by 8 bases and V by 4 bases; bases with no gene match: 5. Germline V CDR1 and CDR2: SGDLS, YYNGEE. This CDR3 spans 13 amino acids. CDR3 in amino acids: CASSRTGFDEQFF. The CDR3 nucleotides read TGTGCCAGCAGCAGGACAGGGTTTGATGAGCAGTTCTTC.

This clonotype was seen many times. J is TRBJ2-5 and V is TRBV25-1; no reliable D call. Germline V gene lookup returns CDR1 MGHDK and CDR2 SYGVNS. The CDR3 extends over 11 amino acids. Between the trimmed V and J ends, which lost 7 bases and 5 bases, there was a span of 8 bases. This chain's CDR3 is CASKASETQYF. The CDR3 nucleotides are TGTGCCAGCAAAGCGTCCGAGACCCAGTACTTC. The full variable domain, completed using reference TRBV25-1 and TRBJ2-5, is EADIYQTPRYLVIGTGKKITLECSQTMGHDKMYWYQQDPGMELHLIHYSYGVNSTEKGDLSSESTVSRIRTEHFPLTLESARPSHTSQYLCASKASETQYFGPGTRLLVL.

This clonotype has a handful of counts. The chain uses TRBV28 and TRBJ2-5; TRBD2 matches 9 bases. Germline V CDR1 and CDR2: MDHEN, SYDVKM. The CDR3 extends over 18 amino acids. V trimming: 7 bases; J trimming: 1 base; junction bases outside the gene matches: 16. The CDR3 sequence: CASTRFAGGLQTQETQYF. For the CDR3, the DNA is TGTGCCAGCACCCGCTTCGCGGGGGGGCTCCAAACCCAAGAGACCCAGTACTTC.

Worth noting for this clonotype: The junction shows a germline mismatch at one end, possibly a read error. The rearrangement links TRBV29-1 to TRBJ2-6, with TRBD2 as a possible D gene (5 bases). CDR3 size: 13 residues. Germline CDR1 and CDR2: SQVTM and ANQGSEA. CDR3 protein: CSVDPRGGNTEAF. The CDR3 DNA follows: TGCAGCGTAGACCCCCGGGGTGGGAACACTGAAGCTTTC.

V gene TRBV24-1 combines with J gene TRBJ2-7, with D perhaps assigned TRBD1 or TRBD2 (6 bases each). V was clipped by 9 bases and J by 6 bases, with 26 bases between them. This CDR3 has 16 amino acids. Germline V CDR1 and CDR2: KGHDR, SFDVKD. The CDR3 DNA is TGTGCCACCCCGACTTCGCGGGACACTCCGAGATCCGAGCAGTACTTC. Translated: CATPTSRDTPRSEQYF.

This clonotype was counted ten times or more. The chain couples TRBV3-1 to TRBJ1-1; D unclear. Per the germline V gene, CDR1 is LGHDT and CDR2 is YNNKEL (reference sequence). The CDR3 sequence is 16 residues long. V was pared by 0 bases and J by 0 bases, with 11 bases between. CDR3 bases: TGTGCCAGCAGCCAAGAAGTTAGGCGAATGAACACTGAAGCTTTCTTT. Translation gives CASSQEVRRMNTEAFF.

This chain joins TRBV10-1 and TRBJ1-6; D perhaps matches TRBD1 (5 bases). CDR3 length equals 15 residues. Per the germline V gene, CDR1 is WNHNN and CDR2 is SYGVQD (reference sequence). V shed 0 bases and J shed 9 bases, with 12 bases lying between them. The CDR3 reads CASSESQGGSSPLHF. The CDR3 DNA reads as TGCGCCAGCAGTGAGTCCCAGGGCGGTTCTTCACCCCTCCACTTT.

This clonotype was detected many times. The chain's CDR3 is CASSPAFLRGSGDTEAFF. The CDR3 DNA sequence: TGTGCCAGCAGTCCCGCTTTCCTCAGGGGATCTGGGGACACTGAAGCTTTCTTT. V usage is TRBV7-9 and J usage is TRBJ1-1; TRBD1 might be the D (6 bases). Per germline, CDR1 SEHNR and CDR2 FQNEAQ (reference sequence). V lost 6 bases to trimming and J lost 3 bases, with 26 bases between them. This CDR3 comprises 18 residues.

In this sample, this clonotype turned up many times. The chain recombines TRBV7-9 with TRBJ1-2; 8 bases match TRBD1. The CDR3 is 15 residues long. Germline values: CDR1 SEHNR, CDR2 FQNEAQ (reference sequence). Unmatched junction bases numbered 4, after V lost 1 base and J lost 3 bases. CDR3 nucleotides: TGTGCCAGCAGCTTAGGGACAGGGTATGACTATGGCTACACCTTC. This codes for CASSLGTGYDYGYTF.

The gene calls are TRBV15 and TRBJ2-1; 12 bases map to TRBD1. J lost 9 bases, V lost 1 base, and 10 bases had no gene match. Germline-derived CDR1 and CDR2 are LNHNV and YYDKDF (reference sequence). CDR3 length: 17 residues. The CDR3 bases are TGTGCCACCAGCAGAGGGGCCGGGACAGGGGGCTTGTCTGAGCAGTTCTTC. This codes for CATSRGAGTGGLSEQFF.

This clonotype was recorded many times. The chain has TRBV7-6 and TRBJ2-5; no definite D call. V was trimmed by 1 base and J by 2 bases, leaving 8 bases between them. Germline loops: CDR1 SGHVS, CDR2 FNYEAQ. The CDR3 totals 14 residues. CDR3 protein: CASSLGADQETQYF. The CDR3 coding sequence is TGTGCCAGCAGCTTAGGGGCGGATCAAGAGACCCAGTACTTC.

This clonotype was counted at least ten times. This sequence joins TRBV4-1 and TRBJ1-1, with D possibly TRBD1 on 5 matching bases. The CDR3 consists of 14 residues. The V gene's germline CDR1 is MGHRA and CDR2 YSYEKL. Trimming removed 4 bases from V and 3 bases from J, with 12 bases in between. This CDR3 is CASSPSGGDTEAFF. The CDR3 DNA reads as TGCGCCAGCAGCCCGAGCGGGGGAGACACTGAAGCTTTCTTT.

Points on this clonotype: One junction end does not reproduce the germline sequence, and a read error may be involved. The chain uses TRBV2 and TRBJ2-3; D unclear. The germline V gene has CDR1 SNHLY and CDR2 FYNNEI. CDR3 length equals 12 residues. In nucleotides, the CDR3 is TGTGCCAGCAGGGACCGCGCAGATACGCAGTATTTC. Amino acid sequence: CASRDRADTQYF.

This clonotype was counted once. The chain carries TRBV9 and TRBJ1-6, with 7 bases fitting TRBD1. Germline values: CDR1 SGDLS, CDR2 YYNGEE. This CDR3 has 15 residues. V shed 3 bases, J shed 9 bases, and the junction held 9 bases outside the gene matches. CDR3 loop: CASSAEGAGSSPLHF. The CDR3 coding sequence is TGTGCCAGCAGCGCAGAGGGGGCCGGTAGTTCACCCCTCCACTTT.

This chain uses TRBV24-1 with TRBJ2-3; perhaps D is TRBD1 or TRBD2 (7 bases each). V was clipped by 11 bases and J by 2 bases, with 13 bases between them. The CDR3 spans 13 residues. CDR1 is KGHDR and CDR2 is SFDVKD in the germline V gene. CDR3 protein: CAIRGGITDTQYF. The CDR3, as DNA: TGTGCCATCAGGGGGGGGATCACAGATACGCAGTATTTT.

V gene TRBV19 combines with J gene TRBJ2-3, with D tentatively TRBD1 or TRBD2 (5 bases each). The V and J ends lost 7 bases and 4 bases respectively, with 12 bases between them. The CDR3 sequence is 13 residues long. Looked up from germline, CDR1 is LNHDA and CDR2 is SQIVND (reference sequence). For the CDR3, the DNA is TGTGCCAGTAAACAGGACTCGGCAGATACGCAGTATTTT. It translates to CASKQDSADTQYF.

This clonotype has a handful of counts. The chain combines TRBV29-1 with TRBJ1-1, with D maybe TRBD1 (5 bases). The V gene's germline CDR1 is SQVTM and CDR2 ANQGSEA. This CDR3 is built from 11 residues. V lost 7 bases to trimming and J lost 9 bases, with 15 bases between them. CDR3 residues: CSADVPGKAFF. The CDR3 DNA reads as TGCAGCGCTGACGTGCCAGGGAAAGCTTTCTTT.